The 28 T cell receptor beta chains reported below all come from one sample, sequenced in a study of blood T cells in healthy people across ages. For the second PCR, which ran for about 7 to 11 cycles, a sample-barcoded 5' primer and a J-beta primer mix were used. TCRdb processed the 5' RACE reads anew with MiXCR; each CDR3 protein has one entry. The profile shows roughly 800,000 distinct CDR3 sequences, 55% to 70% of them singletons. Material: blood. Source of these receptors: a man aged 25 to 40 in good health.

The V gene is TRBV12-3 or TRBV12-4, the J gene TRBJ2-7, with 8 nucleotides matching TRBD2. The J call could be wrong; TRBJ2-5 is a better fit for the DNA end. The CDR3 spans 15 residues. The CDR3 loop reads CASSLAASGLETQYF. CDR3 nucleotide sequence: TGTGCCAGCAGTTTAGCCGCTAGCGGGTTGGAGACCCAGTACTTC.

The V and J genes are TRBV7-2 and TRBJ2-2; 8 bases align to TRBD1. Germline V CDR1 and CDR2: SGHTA, FQGNSA. The CDR3 loop spans 14 amino acids. The V and J ends lost 11 bases and 0 bases, in that order; junction bases with no gene match: 5. The CDR3: CAGPQGANTGELFF. For the CDR3, the DNA is TGTGCCGGCCCACAGGGGGCGAACACCGGGGAGCTGTTTTTT.

The chain recombines TRBV7-2 with TRBJ1-2; unclear D gene. Trimming removed 7 bases from V and 4 bases from J, with 13 bases in between. The CDR3 totals 13 residues. From germline, CDR1 is SGHTA and CDR2 FQGNSA. CDR3 sequence reads: CASKMSDGYGYTF. For the CDR3, the DNA is TGTGCCAGCAAGATGTCCGACGGCTATGGCTACACCTTC. Based on the CDR3 plus reference TRBV7-2 and TRBJ1-2, the full variable domain is GAGVSQSPSNKVTEKGKDVELRCDPISGHTALYWYRQSLGQGLEFLIYFQGNSAPDKSGLPSDRFSAERTGGSVSTLTIQRTQQEDSAVYLCASKMSDGYGYTFGSGTRLTVV.

The V call is TRBV12-3 or TRBV12-4, the J call TRBJ2-5, with D tentatively TRBD1 (6 bases). The J call may not be correct, given that the DNA end is closer to TRBJ2-7. This CDR3 spans 12 amino acids. The CDR3 loop reads CASRGGYYEQYF. The CDR3 DNA reads as TGTGCCAGCAGAGGGGGTTACTACGAGCAGTACTTC.

In this sample, this clonotype turned up once. The gene calls are TRBV29-1 and TRBJ1-1; D is ambiguous. The germline V gene has CDR1 SQVTM and CDR2 ANQGSEA. V was cut by 5 bases and J by 0 bases, with 7 bases left in between. This CDR3 region has 12 residues. The CDR3: CSVSKMNTEAFF. The CDR3 bases are TGCAGCGTTAGTAAGATGAACACTGAAGCTTTCTTT.

The chain employs TRBV20-1 and TRBJ2-4; D remains unclear. The end of the DNA fits TRBJ2-7 better, so the J call may be wrong. Per the germline V gene, CDR1 is DFQATT and CDR2 is SNEGSKA (reference sequence). The CDR3 sequence is 13 residues long. The CDR3 nucleotides are TGCAGTGCCCCACCGGCCGGGTTATACGAGCAGTACTTC. This encodes CSAPPAGLYEQYF.

This clonotype was found a few times. The CDR3 is CSVYAGVRSGGYTF. The CDR3 DNA follows: TGCAGCGTTTACGCAGGGGTAAGGTCTGGCGGCTACACCTTC. J is TRBJ1-2 and V is TRBV29-1, with D maybe TRBD1 (6 bases). CDR3 length: 14 residues. Germline assignment: CDR1 SQVTM and CDR2 ANQGSEA. The germline V and J ends were trimmed by 5 bases and 8 bases, with 21 bases remaining between them.

The chain joins TRBV6-1 to TRBJ2-1; D unresolved. The CDR3 spans 14 residues. V lost 8 bases to trimming and J lost 10 bases, with 21 bases between them. The germline V gene encodes CDR1 MNHNS and CDR2 SASEGT. This CDR3 reads CASGERGEYEEQFF. The CDR3 coding sequence is TGTGCCAGCGGGGAAAGAGGAGAGTACGAGGAGCAGTTCTTC.

The chain has TRBV14 and TRBJ2-7, with D tentatively TRBD1 (5 bases). CDR1 is SGHDN, CDR2 FVKESK, per germline. This CDR3 is built from 16 residues. Trimming shortened V by 2 bases and J by 5 bases, and 19 bases separated the two germline ends. CDR3 DNA: TGTGCCAGCAGCCAACCCCTCGCAGGGATTAAACACGAGCAGTACTTC. Protein: CASSQPLAGIKHEQYF.

J is TRBJ2-4 and V is TRBV7-2, with no clear D. The CDR3 consists of 14 residues. Germline V gives CDR1 SGHTA, CDR2 FQGNSA. With 4 bases removed from V and 8 bases from J, the gap between germline ends came to 15 bases. The CDR3 DNA follows: TGTGCCAGCAGCTCCTCTCTAGGGCCAGACATTCAGTACTTC. This gives the protein CASSSSLGPDIQYF. The whole variable domain, filled in from reference TRBV7-2 and TRBJ2-4, reads GAGVSQSPSNKVTEKGKDVELRCDPISGHTALYWYRQSLGQGLEFLIYFQGNSAPDKSGLPSDRFSAERTGGSVSTLTIQRTQQEDSAVYLCASSSSLGPDIQYFGAGTRLSVL.

This chain connects TRBV25-1 to TRBJ1-4, with TRBD1 matching over 8 bases. The CDR3 contains 19 residues. V lost 1 base, J lost 8 bases, and 18 bases stayed unmatched. Germline CDR1 is MGHDK and CDR2 is SYGVNS. The CDR3, as DNA: TGTGCCAGCAGTGAATCCGGGCGGACAGGGCGGTATAGTAAGGAAAAACTGTTTTTT. This sequence encodes CASSESGRTGRYSKEKLFF.

Comments on this clonotype: At one boundary the junction diverges from the germline segment, which might be a read error. The CDR3 DNA reads as TGTGCCAGCGGCCAAAGGCCCATGAGGGGATTTGTGCAAGAGACCCAGTACTTC. This encodes CASGQRPMRGFVQETQYF. V gene TRBV3-1 combines with J gene TRBJ2-5, with D perhaps matching TRBD1 or TRBD2 (5 bases each). There are 18 residues in the CDR3. Germline V gene sequence: CDR1 LGHDT, CDR2 YNNKEL (reference sequence).

The V call is TRBV20-1, the J call TRBJ2-7; 8 nucleotides line up with TRBD2. V lost 3 bases to trimming and J lost 3 bases; unmatched junction nucleotides: 10. The CDR3 extends over 15 amino acids. Germline CDR1 and CDR2: DFQATT and SNEGSKA (reference sequence). CDR3 in amino acids: CSASKDGRVNYEQYF. CDR3 DNA: TGCAGTGCTAGTAAGGACGGGAGGGTTAACTACGAGCAGTACTTC.

V usage is TRBV7-2 and J usage is TRBJ2-7; TRBD2 is a possible D gene (5 bases). The J call is uncertain, as TRBJ2-5 better fits the DNA end. The CDR3 consists of 14 residues. CDR1 is SGHTA and CDR2 is FQGNSA in the germline V gene. The CDR3 DNA follows: TGTGCCAGCAGCCCTATTATTTCGGGGGAGACCCAGTACTTC. Its protein product is CASSPIISGETQYF.

The chain links TRBV18 to TRBJ2-6, with TRBD1 matching over 7 bases. This CDR3 is 17 amino acids long. Germline CDR1 KGHSH, CDR2 LQKENI. J gave up 2 bases and V 2 bases, and 6 bases lay outside the gene matches. This CDR3 reads CASSPAQQGTGANVLTF. The CDR3 bases are TGTGCCAGCTCACCAGCCCAACAGGGGACTGGGGCCAACGTCCTGACTTTC.

The chain carries TRBV10-3 and TRBJ2-3, with D possibly being TRBD1 (6 bases). This CDR3 comprises 14 residues. Germline CDR1 and CDR2: ENHRY and SYGVKD. Trimming took 5 bases from V and 2 from J, leaving 11 bases between them. The DNA for the CDR3 is TGTGCCATCAGTCGACAGGCGATCACAGATACGCAGTATTTT. Translation gives CAISRQAITDTQYF.

In DNA form, the CDR3 reads TGTGCCAGCAGCGTAGAAGGACAGCGTTGGGATTCACCCCTCCACTTT. Amino acids: CASSVEGQRWDSPLHF. The gene calls are TRBV9 and TRBJ1-6, with a tentative D call TRBD1 (6 bases). This CDR3 spans 16 amino acids. The germline V gene has CDR1 SGDLS and CDR2 YYNGEE. The ends were cut back, 0 bases at V and 8 bases at J, with 15 bases in the middle.

The chain links TRBV29-1 to TRBJ1-2; unclear D gene. Germline CDR1 reads SQVTM; CDR2 reads ANQGSEA. The CDR3 covers 14 residues. Deletions cut 3 bases from V and 0 bases from J, with 11 bases between. CDR3: CSVDFSGPNYGYTF. Written as DNA, the CDR3 is TGCAGCGTTGATTTCAGCGGTCCTAACTATGGCTACACCTTC.

This clonotype was counted a few times. The chain employs TRBV28 and TRBJ2-7; D may be TRBD1 or TRBD2 (6 bases each). This CDR3 has 14 amino acids. Deletions cut 7 bases from V and 3 bases from J, with 16 bases between. Germline assignment: CDR1 MDHEN and CDR2 SYDVKM. In DNA form, the CDR3 reads TGTGCCAGCACTGAAGGGGGAGGATTCTACGAGCAGTACTTC. Encoded protein: CASTEGGGFYEQYF.

This clonotype was detected a few times. The gene calls are TRBV29-1 and TRBJ2-7; possible D gene TRBD2, 6 bases. V lost 7 bases, J lost 8 bases, and 18 bases lay in between. CDR3 length equals 12 residues. CDR1 is SQVTM, CDR2 ANQGSEA, per germline. The CDR3 DNA sequence: TGCAGCGGACAATCTAGCGCGGCTCAGCAGTACTTC. Translation gives CSGQSSAAQQYF.

The chain couples TRBV7-2 to TRBJ2-3; D uncertain. The CDR3 contains 13 residues. V was trimmed by 5 bases and J by 3 bases, leaving 9 bases between them. CDR1 is SGHTA and CDR2 is FQGNSA in the germline V gene. The CDR3, as DNA: TGTGCCAGCAGCCCCCCTCCAACAGATACGCAGTATTTT. It is translated as CASSPPPTDTQYF.

As regards this clonotype: One end of the junction fails to match germline, which may point to a read error. CDR3: CASSLEPTNVKLFF. The CDR3, as DNA: TGTGCCAGCAGCTTAGAGCCAACTAATGTAAAACTGTTTTTT. The chain recombines TRBV7-2 with TRBJ1-4, with unresolved D. The CDR3 spans 14 residues. Germline V CDR1 and CDR2: SGHTA, FQGNSA.

This rearrangement joins TRBV3-1 to TRBJ1-6; D remains ambiguous. This CDR3 region has 15 residues. Between the trimmed V and J ends, which lost 4 bases and 5 bases, there was a span of 12 bases. CDR1 and CDR2 (germline): LGHDT, YNNKEL (reference sequence). This CDR3 is CASSPRSGDNSPLHF. The CDR3 DNA reads TGTGCCAGCAGCCCCCGCTCCGGGGATAATTCACCCCTCCACTTT.

This clonotype was recorded once. This chain joins TRBV7-9 and TRBJ2-5; no clear D. The assigned J gene may be wrong: the sequence end matches TRBJ2-7 better. The CDR3 has 14 residues. Germline V gives CDR1 SEHNR, CDR2 FQNEAQ (reference sequence). For the CDR3, the DNA is TGTGCCAGCAGCCCCTTGGCGTTTAGTTACGAGCAGTACTTC. It is translated as CASSPLAFSYEQYF.

The chain combines TRBV12-3 or TRBV12-4 with TRBJ2-7; D is possibly TRBD1 (7 bases). The J call is in doubt because the DNA end fits TRBJ2-5 better. The CDR3 is 14 amino acids. As DNA, the CDR3 is TGTGCCAGCAGTTTTGGAGGGGGCGCGGAGACCCAGTACTTC. The encoded protein is CASSFGGGAETQYF.

V usage is TRBV9 and J usage is TRBJ1-2; D might be TRBD1 (5 bases). Between the trimmed V and J ends, which lost 4 bases and 5 bases, there was a span of 12 bases. Germline values: CDR1 SGDLS, CDR2 YYNGEE. The CDR3 sequence is 13 residues long. CDR3 nucleotide sequence: TGTGCCAGCAGCCATACGACAGTTTATGGCTACACCTTC. Translation gives CASSHTTVYGYTF.

For this clonotype: This may arise from a read error, as a much more abundant clone is one base away. This chain uses TRBV20-1 with TRBJ2-4, with 8 bases lining up with TRBD2. CDR1 is DFQATT and CDR2 is SNEGSKA in the germline V gene (reference sequence). V was clipped by 7 bases and J by 8 bases; unmatched bases: 10. CDR3 length: 13 residues. CDR3 region: CSGMDGRGDIQYF. The DNA of the CDR3 is TGCAGTGGTATGGACGGGAGGGGAGACATTCAGTACTTC.

This chain uses TRBV20-1 with TRBJ1-2; D gene unclear. Per the germline V gene, CDR1 is DFQATT and CDR2 is SNEGSKA (reference sequence). V was clipped by 2 bases and J by 0 bases, with 13 bases between them. The CDR3 totals 15 residues. The CDR3 coding sequence is TGCAGTGCTAGACTCCCGGGGTCCACTAACTATGGCTACACCTTC. Its protein product is CSARLPGSTNYGYTF.